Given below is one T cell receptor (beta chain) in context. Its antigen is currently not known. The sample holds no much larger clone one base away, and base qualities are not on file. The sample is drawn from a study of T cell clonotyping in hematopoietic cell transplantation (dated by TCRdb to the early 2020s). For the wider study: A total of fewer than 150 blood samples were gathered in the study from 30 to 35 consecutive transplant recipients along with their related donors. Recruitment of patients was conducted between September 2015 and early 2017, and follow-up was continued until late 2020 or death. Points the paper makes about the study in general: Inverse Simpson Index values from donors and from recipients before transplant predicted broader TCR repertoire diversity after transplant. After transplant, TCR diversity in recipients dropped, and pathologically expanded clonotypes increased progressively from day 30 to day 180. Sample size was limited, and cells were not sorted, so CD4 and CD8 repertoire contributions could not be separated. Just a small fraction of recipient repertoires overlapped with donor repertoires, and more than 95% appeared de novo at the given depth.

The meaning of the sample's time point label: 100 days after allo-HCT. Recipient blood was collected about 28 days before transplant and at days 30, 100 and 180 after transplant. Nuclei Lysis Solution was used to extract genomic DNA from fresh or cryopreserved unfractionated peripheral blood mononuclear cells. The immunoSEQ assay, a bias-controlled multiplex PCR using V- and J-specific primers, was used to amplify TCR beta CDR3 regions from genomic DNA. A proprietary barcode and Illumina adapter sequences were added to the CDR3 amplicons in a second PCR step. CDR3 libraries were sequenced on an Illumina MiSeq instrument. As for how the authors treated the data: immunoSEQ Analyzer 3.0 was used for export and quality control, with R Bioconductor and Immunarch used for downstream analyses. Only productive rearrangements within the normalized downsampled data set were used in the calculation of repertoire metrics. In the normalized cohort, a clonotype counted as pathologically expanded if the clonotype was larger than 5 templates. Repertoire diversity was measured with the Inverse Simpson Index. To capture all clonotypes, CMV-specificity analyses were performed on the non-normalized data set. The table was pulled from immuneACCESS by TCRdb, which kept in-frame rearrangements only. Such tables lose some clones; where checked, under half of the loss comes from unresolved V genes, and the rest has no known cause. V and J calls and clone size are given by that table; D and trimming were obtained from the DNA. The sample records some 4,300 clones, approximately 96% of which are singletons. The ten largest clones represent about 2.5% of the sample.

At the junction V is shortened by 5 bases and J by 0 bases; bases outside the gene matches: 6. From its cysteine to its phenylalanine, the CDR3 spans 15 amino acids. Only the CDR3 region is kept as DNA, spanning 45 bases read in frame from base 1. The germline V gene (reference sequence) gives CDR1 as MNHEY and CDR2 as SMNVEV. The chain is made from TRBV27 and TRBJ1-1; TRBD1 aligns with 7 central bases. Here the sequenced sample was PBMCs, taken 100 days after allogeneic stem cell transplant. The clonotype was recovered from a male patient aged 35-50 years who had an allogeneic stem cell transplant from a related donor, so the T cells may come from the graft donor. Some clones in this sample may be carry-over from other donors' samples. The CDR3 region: CASSLQGGMNTEAFF. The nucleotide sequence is TGTGCCAGCAGTCTTCAGGGGGGCATGAACACTGAAGCTTTCTTT.